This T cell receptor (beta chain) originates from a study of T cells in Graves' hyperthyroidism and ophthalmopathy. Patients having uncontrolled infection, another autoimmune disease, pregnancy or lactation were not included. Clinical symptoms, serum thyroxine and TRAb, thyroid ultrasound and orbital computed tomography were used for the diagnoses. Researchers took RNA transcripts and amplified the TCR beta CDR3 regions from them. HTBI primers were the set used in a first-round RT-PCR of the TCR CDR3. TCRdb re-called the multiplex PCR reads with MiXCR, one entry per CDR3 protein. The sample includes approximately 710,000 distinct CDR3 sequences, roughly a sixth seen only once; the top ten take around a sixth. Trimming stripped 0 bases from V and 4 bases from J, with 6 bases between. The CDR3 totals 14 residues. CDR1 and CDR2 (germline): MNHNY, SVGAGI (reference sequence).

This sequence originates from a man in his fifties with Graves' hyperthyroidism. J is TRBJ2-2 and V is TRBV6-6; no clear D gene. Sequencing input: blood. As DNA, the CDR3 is TGTGCCAGCAGTTACTCCGCCCGCACCGGGGAGCTGTTTTTT. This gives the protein CASSYSARTGELFF.